The source of this T cell receptor (beta chain) is a study of T cell responses to AZD1222 COVID-19 vaccine (dated by TCRdb to the early 2020s). Background for the entire study: AZD1222 recipients whose second dose came at about 4 weeks and those whose second dose came at about 12 weeks were combined into one group, since spike-specific TCR depth and breadth did not differ between the two schedules. TCR sequencing covered more than 230 trial participants: some 210 given two doses of AZD1222 and 26 given two doses of MenACWY control vaccine. Trial participants were enrolled into age subgroups of 18-55, 56-69 and 70-plus years, which contained 148, 28 and 57 TCR-sequenced participants, respectively.

The time point tag for this specimen amounts to: baseline before first vaccination. Samples from vaccinated people were obtained from the UK trials COV001 and COV002, which included a single-blind randomized controlled phase 2/3 trial of AZD1222 (ChAdOx1 nCoV-19) in healthy adults. For TCRbeta chain sequencing, PBMC samples from trial participants were taken at day 0 and at day 28 after the second dose. Study-wide findings and limitations: Conclusions about previously exposed vaccinees are limited, since just a handful of AZD1222 recipients were seropositive for SARS-CoV-2 at baseline. CD4 TCRs associated with the vaccine covered the entire spike protein, and the dominant responses were in regions 160-218 and 743-854. Reportedly, almost half of the unique spike-specific TCRs recognized epitopes lying outside the regions that are mutated in the B.1.351 and B.1.1.7 variants. Because no samples from the day 14 peak response were available, repertoires could be characterized only after the peak T cell response. The 56-69-year group was small, and its depth increase did not reach significance, likely because of low power. Participants were mostly white British and included more females than males, and it was suggested by the authors that clonal diversity may have been underestimated. After two AZD1222 doses, spike-specific TCR breadth and depth were significantly higher than at day 0 and than in MenACWY recipients.

Sequences KGHSH (CDR1) and LQKENI (CDR2) are obtained from the germline V gene. V lost 4 bases and J lost 4 bases; the stretch between them is 13 bases long. The CDR3 has 14 amino acids, counting the end cysteine and phenylalanine. Of all the DNA, just the CDR3 is kept, 42 bases in frame from base 1. The CDR3 regions of human TCRbeta chains were subjected to immunosequencing. As for the original processing: TCRs in the repertoires were matched against a reference library of SARS-CoV-2-specific TCRs that had been generated with the MIRA antigen-specificity platform. Breadth meant the fraction of unique TCRs that were SARS-CoV-2-associated, whereas depth meant the fraction of total T cells that were SARS-CoV-2-associated. Each spike-specific TCR was assigned to its reactive spike region and to a CD4 or CD8 class using the MIRA data. Log10-transformed breadth and depth values were compared by one-way ANOVA with Sidak's multiple comparisons tests. Sourced from immuneACCESS, this table was stored by TCRdb with only in-frame sequences that have V and J called. A share of the clones is absent; for the studies checked, an unresolved V gene accounts for under half, and the remainder has no known explanation. V, J and clone size are those of that table, while D and trimming were read from the DNA. The sample table shows 100,000 to 150,000 clones, and 94% are seen once. Approximately 7% of the sample rests with the top ten.

About this clone: The specificity of this receptor is unknown. There are no base qualities to consult, and no much larger clone falls within one base.

The sequence came from an adult in good health. Source: peripheral blood, taken on day 0 of AZD1222 vaccination. The rearrangement combines TRBV18 with TRBJ1-1; TRBD1 might be the D gene, on 5 matching bases. The CDR3 amino acid sequence is: CASSRGDQGTEAFF. DNA sequence: TGTGCCAGCTCACGAGGGGATCAGGGCACTGAAGCTTTCTTT.